This TCR beta chain was recorded in a study of Graves' ophthalmopathy and Graves' hyperthyroidism. Study background: Specimen type is peripheral blood, obtained at initial diagnosis before any treatment. Study-wide findings and caveats: Blood contained most expanded thyroid clonotypes exceeding 0.001 frequency.

Turning to this clonotype: The antigen is unknown.

Deletions cut 5 bases from V and 7 bases from J, with 17 bases between. Germline-derived CDR1 and CDR2 are SEHNR and FQNEAQ (reference sequence). CDR3 length: 15 residues. Scientists amplified the TCR beta CDR3 regions from RNA transcripts. The first-round RT-PCR employed HTBI primers together with the Qiagen OneStep RT-PCR kit. A multiplex PCR was then performed as the second round. TCRdb fed the multiplex PCR reads into MiXCR, producing one record per CDR3 protein. The sample has about 740,000 distinct CDR3 sequences, 40% seen once. It was from roughly 9.3 ml of fresh peripheral blood that the PBMCs came.

The chain recombines TRBV7-9 with TRBJ1-4, with a possible D match to TRBD1 (5 bases). Sequencing was carried out using peripheral blood. The clonotype comes from an adult man with Graves' ophthalmopathy. The CDR3: CASSQERVRGEKLFF. DNA for the CDR3: TGTGCCAGCAGCCAAGAGAGGGTTAGGGGTGAAAAACTGTTTTTT.